Listed here are 23 T cell receptor beta chains from one sample, sequenced in a study of regulatory T cells in long-lasting Graves disease (dated by TCRdb to about 2021). The library was prepared using multiplex PCR. Sequencer: Illumina HiSeq 4000. To build TCR beta libraries, CDR3 regions were amplified by Arm-PCR using iRepertoire HTBI primers. TCRdb passed the public sequencing reads through fastp at Q25 and MiXCR, retaining productive beta sequences. Rows are combined by CDR3 protein, so each entry shows the most common genes and DNA. The sample records about 460,000 distinct CDR3 sequences, approximately 23% of which are singletons. Of the sample, about an eighth falls within the top ten clones. The time point label, as the study defines it: persistent/refractory GD, antithyroid drugs over 5 years with positive TRAb. For both TCR sequencing and RNA sequencing, RNA was extracted from PBMCs in TRIzol.

Sequencing used peripheral blood mononuclear cells (PBMCs), obtained when the disease was refractory, from a patient treated with antithyroid drugs. Receptors originate from a female donor with Graves disease.

The chain employs TRBV28 and TRBJ2-3, with unresolved D. Trimming removed 6 bases from V and 4 bases from J, with 20 bases in between. Germline V CDR1 and CDR2: MDHEN, SYDVKM. The length of the CDR3 is 16 residues. CDR3 loop: CASSLDGVGRADTQYF. The CDR3 DNA follows: TGTGCCAGCAGCTTGGACGGTGTGGGCCGTGCAGATACGCAGTATTTT.

This clonotype was picked up many times. The chain couples TRBV2 to TRBJ1-1; D gene uncertain. CDR3 size: 11 residues. V lost 6 bases, J lost 6 bases, and 8 bases lay in between. In germline, CDR1 is SNHLY, CDR2 FYNNEI. In DNA, the CDR3 is TGTGCCAGCAGAGCCCCACCTGAAGCTTTCTTT. It encodes CASRAPPEAFF.

This clonotype was counted at least ten times. The chain couples TRBV7-8 to TRBJ2-5, with TRBD2 as a possible D gene (6 bases). Deletions cut 0 bases from V and 4 bases from J, with 12 bases between. The germline V gene has CDR1 SGHVS and CDR2 FQNEAQ. The CDR3 has 15 amino acids. CDR3 DNA: TGTGCCAGCAGCTTAGCGCGGGGTGACTCAGAGACCCAGTACTTC. Amino acids: CASSLARGDSETQYF.

This chain connects TRBV12-3 or TRBV12-4 to TRBJ2-7, with D perhaps TRBD2 (5 bases). V gave up 5 bases and J gave up 0 bases, with 8 bases separating them. This CDR3 contains 13 residues. This chain's CDR3 is CASSPGVSYEQYF. DNA of the CDR3: TGTGCCAGCAGTCCCGGGGTCTCCTACGAGCAGTACTTC.

The chain is built from TRBV6-2 or TRBV6-3 and TRBJ2-4; TRBD1 aligns across 10 bases. Germline V gene lookup returns CDR1 MNHEY and CDR2 SVGEGT. Unmatched junction bases numbered 4, after V lost 1 base and J lost 7 bases. CDR3 length equals 15 residues. CDR3 residues: CASSYFGQGGNIQYF. For the CDR3, the DNA is TGTGCCAGCAGTTACTTCGGACAGGGGGGGAACATTCAGTACTTC.

Details on this clonotype: A junction boundary mismatches the germline segment, possibly from a read error. In nucleotides, the CDR3 is TGTGCCTGCAGTGATGGAGGGACAGGGGGGATTCAGCCCCAGCATTTT. It codes for CACSDGGTGGIQPQHF. The rearrangement uses TRBV25-1 and TRBJ1-5; 11 bases agree with TRBD1. Germline V gene data show CDR1 as MGHDK and CDR2 as SYGVNS. The length of the CDR3 is 16 residues.

This clonotype was observed once. The chain carries TRBV4-3 and TRBJ1-3; no definite D call. CDR3 size: 15 residues. Per the germline V gene, CDR1 is LGHNA and CDR2 is YSLEER. Deletions cut 4 bases from V and 2 bases from J, with 12 bases between. Here the CDR3 DNA reads TGCGCCAGCAGCCTTAGTATTACCCCTGGAAACACCATATATTTT. It specifies CASSLSITPGNTIYF.

This clonotype appeared a few times. This rearrangement joins TRBV19 to TRBJ2-7; TRBD1 aligns across 12 bases. J gave up 5 bases and V 8 bases, and 4 bases lay outside the gene matches. Per germline, CDR1 LNHDA and CDR2 SQIVND (reference sequence). CDR3 length equals 13 residues. Written as DNA, the CDR3 is TGTGCCAGTCTAGGGACAGGGGGCAACGAGCAGTACTTC. It specifies CASLGTGGNEQYF.

CDR3 amino acids: CASSQEVRGGLETQYF. The CDR3, as DNA: TGTGCCAGCAGCCAGGAGGTTCGGGGGGGCCTCGAGACCCAGTACTTC. The V gene is TRBV7-2, the J gene TRBJ2-5, with TRBD2 matching 8 bases. Germline assignment: CDR1 SGHTA and CDR2 FQGNSA. V shed 5 bases, J shed 5 bases, and the junction held 13 bases outside the gene matches. CDR3 size: 16 residues.

The J gene is TRBJ1-1, the V gene TRBV6-2 or TRBV6-3; 10 bases agree with TRBD1. Germline-derived CDR1 and CDR2 are MNHEY and SVGEGT. This CDR3 contains 15 residues. Trimming removed 0 bases from V and 7 bases from J; junction bases left unmatched: 5. CDR3 residues: CASSYSGTGDFEAFF. The CDR3 region has the DNA TGTGCCAGCAGTTACTCGGGGACAGGGGATTTTGAAGCTTTCTTT.

This clonotype has just a few counts. V usage is TRBV6-2 or TRBV6-3 and J usage is TRBJ1-2; perhaps TRBD1 as D (5 bases). The CDR3 spans 17 residues. Germline CDR1 reads MNHEY; CDR2 reads SVGEGT. The ends were cut back, 0 bases at V and 4 bases at J, with 18 bases in the middle. The CDR3 spells CASSYSGFGRDLYGYTF. The CDR3 DNA reads as TGTGCCAGCAGTTACTCCGGGTTCGGCAGGGATCTCTATGGCTACACCTTC.

The chain uses TRBV7-9 and TRBJ1-2; D might be TRBD1 (6 bases). Germline CDR1 is SEHNR and CDR2 is FQNEAQ (reference sequence). CDR3 length equals 16 residues. The ends were cut back, 1 base at V and 3 bases at J, with 15 bases in the middle. In nucleotides, the CDR3 is TGTGCCAGCAGCTTAGATTTCCGAGGACAGCACTATGGCTACACCTTC. Translation gives CASSLDFRGQHYGYTF.

V is TRBV30 and J is TRBJ2-5; 9 bases align to TRBD2. The V gene end was trimmed by 0 bases and the J gene end by 4 bases; junction bases not matched to a gene: 9. CDR3 size: 16 residues. Germline loops: CDR1 GTSNPN, CDR2 SVGIG (reference sequence). In DNA, the CDR3 is TGTGCCTGGAGTGTAAAGCTAGCGGGGTTCGGAGAGACCCAGTACTTC. Its translation: CAWSVKLAGFGETQYF.

This chain connects TRBV7-9 to TRBJ1-1; perhaps TRBD1 as D (5 bases). CDR1 and CDR2 from the germline V gene are SEHNR and FQNEAQ (reference sequence). The CDR3 is 15 residues long. V lost 1 base, J lost 4 bases, and 13 bases lay in between. The CDR3 reads CASSLDLQGVTEAFF. The CDR3 DNA is TGTGCCAGCAGCTTAGATCTTCAGGGTGTCACTGAAGCTTTCTTT.

This clonotype was counted at least ten times. The V gene is TRBV2, the J gene TRBJ1-4; tentatively, D is TRBD1 (6 bases). Germline V gene data show CDR1 as SNHLY and CDR2 as FYNNEI. The CDR3 is 12 amino acids. V lost 1 base and J 13 bases, leaving 10 bases between the germline ends. The CDR3 DNA reads TGTGCCAGCAGTGAAGGGAAGGGGGGACTGTTTTTT. It translates to CASSEGKGGLFF. The entire variable domain, with the rest obtained from reference TRBV2 and TRBJ1-4, is as follows: EPEVTQTPSHQVTQMGQEVILRCVPISNHLYFYWYRQILGQKVEFLVSFYNNEISEKSEIFDDQFSVERPDGSNFTLKIRSTKLEDSAMYFCASSEGKGGLFFGSGTQLSVL.

This clonotype was observed a few times. This chain links TRBV6-1 with TRBJ1-5; perhaps TRBD1 as D (6 bases). The CDR3 has 13 residues. Trimming cost V 7 bases and J 3 bases, with 10 bases left between them. In germline, CDR1 is MNHNS, CDR2 SASEGT. The CDR3 DNA sequence: TGTGCCAGCACAGGGGCCATCAATCAGCCCCAGCATTTT. It encodes CASTGAINQPQHF.

This clonotype turned up a few times. The chain combines TRBV27 with TRBJ2-7, with TRBD2 as a possible D gene (5 bases). V was trimmed by 0 bases and J by 3 bases, leaving 21 bases between them. CDR1 and CDR2 from the germline V gene are MNHEY and SMNVEV (reference sequence). The CDR3 is 18 amino acids. CDR3 coding DNA: TGTGCCAGCAGTTTATCTACCCAATCAGGAGGTTTTTACTACGAGCAGTACTTC. Translating gives CASSLSTQSGGFYYEQYF.

This clonotype was seen ten or more times. Here the CDR3 DNA reads TGTGCCAGCAGTCCCACCGGGCCCAATCAGCCCCAGCATTTT. Amino acids: CASSPTGPNQPQHF. V gene TRBV28 combines with J gene TRBJ1-5; D is unclear. The CDR3 covers 14 residues. CDR1 is MDHEN, CDR2 SYDVKM, per germline. V gave up 5 bases and J gave up 3 bases, with 11 bases separating them.

This clonotype has at least ten counts. The chain is built from TRBV24-1 and TRBJ2-5, with 11 bases that match TRBD2. Germline V gene lookup returns CDR1 KGHDR and CDR2 SFDVKD. After removal of 4 bases from V and 1 base from J, the junction contained 7 bases not matched to a gene. The length of the CDR3 is 17 residues. In DNA form, the CDR3 reads TGTGCCACCAGTGACCATAGCGGGAGGGCCCTCCAAGAGACCCAGTACTTC. Translated: CATSDHSGRALQETQYF.

The sample holds many counts of this clonotype. V gene TRBV5-1 combines with J gene TRBJ1-1; tentatively, D is TRBD1 (6 bases). Germline V gene sequence: CDR1 SGHRS, CDR2 YFSETQ. There are 15 residues in the CDR3. V lost 3 bases and J 1 base, leaving 13 bases between the germline ends. The CDR3 protein is CASSSSGVRNTEAFF. Here the CDR3 DNA reads TGCGCCAGCAGCTCGTCAGGGGTGAGGAACACTGAAGCTTTCTTT.

The V gene is TRBV29-1, the J gene TRBJ2-4, with D uncertain. The germline V gene encodes CDR1 SQVTM and CDR2 ANQGSEA. V was shortened by 0 bases and J by 0 bases, with 15 bases between the two germline ends. There are 17 residues in the CDR3. The DNA of the CDR3 is TGCAGCGTTGAAGACGCCCTCCTCATGCTAGCCAAAAACATTCAGTACTTC. Translation gives CSVEDALLMLAKNIQYF.

Here the CDR3 DNA reads TGCAGTGCTCCGAGATCAGGGGATTTGGCGGAGACCCAGTACTTC. Its protein is CSAPRSGDLAETQYF. The chain couples TRBV20-1 to TRBJ2-5, with a weak D call TRBD1 (6 bases). Per the germline V gene, CDR1 is DFQATT and CDR2 is SNEGSKA (reference sequence). The ends were cut back, 5 bases at V and 5 bases at J, with 21 bases in the middle. The CDR3 runs 15 residues.

The chain uses TRBV5-6 and TRBJ2-5, with 9 bases that match TRBD1. The V gene's germline CDR1 is SGHDT and CDR2 YYEEEE. CDR3 length: 16 amino acids. J was trimmed by 5 bases and V by 5 bases; bases with no gene match: 13. The DNA of the CDR3 is TGTGCCAGCAGAAAACCCGGGACAGGGCGACCTGAGACCCAGTACTTC. This sequence encodes CASRKPGTGRPETQYF.